This TCR beta chain was profiled in a study of shared clonotypes between healthy human individuals. Clones were read by immunoSEQ multiplex PCR, and TCRdb kept only the in-frame ones, dropping some. Of roughly 2,000,000 clones listed, roughly 95% are singletons. On this clone: Its matching antigen is unknown.

Study-wide findings and caveats: Although depth was large, rarefaction showed that sequencing of the sorted subsets was incomplete. Sampling used blood alone; tissue repertoires probably differ. Naive CD4 clonotype sharing across several donors was about 5%.

Naive CD8 cells lacked CD45RO, underwent positive selection for CCR7 and left out terminally differentiated effector memory CD45RA+ cells. The sample comprised naive CD8+ T cells sorted from blood. The clonotype originates from a man between 18 and 29 years old in good health.

CDR3 sequence reads: CASQGLAGANEQFF. The CDR3 DNA reads as TGTGCCAGCCAAGGACTAGCGGGAGCCAATGAGCAGTTCTTC. J is TRBJ2-1 and V is TRBV5-4, with 13 bases identical to TRBD2. With 7 bases clipped from V and 6 bases from J, the junction kept 4 bases outside the gene matches. The CDR3 contains 14 residues. CDR1 and CDR2 (germline): SGHNT, YYREEE (reference sequence).